The clone carrying this T cell receptor (beta chain) was seen a few times. What it binds is unknown. With 7 bases removed from V and 8 bases from J, the gap between germline ends came to 24 bases. Germline CDR1 MNHNS, CDR2 SASEGT. CDR3 length: 16 residues. The data stem from a study of T cell repertoires in cytomegalovirus infection. Study background: Recently identified HLA-C-restricted and well-studied HLA-B-restricted CMV epitopes were used. A matching HLA type, together with CMV infection, was signaled by public TCR beta signatures.

TCRdb called the reads again in MiXCR, with one record for every CDR3 protein. The table has roughly 920,000 distinct CDR3 sequences, approximately 30% seen once; the top ten hold 13%. Study results and limitations: Pooled public TCR beta family frequency picked out CMV carriers with the relevant HLA. CMV-specific TCR beta clonotypes restricted by HLA-C dominated the ex vivo response.

The rearrangement uses TRBV6-1 and TRBJ2-1; D perhaps matches TRBD2 (7 bases). The sequence came from a human donor in good health (CMV status not recorded). Some clones in this sample may be carry-over from other donors' samples. Here the sequenced sample was cultured CD8+ T cells from PBMCs, taken from culture after CMV antigen stimulation. The CDR3 DNA sequence: TGTGCCAGCACCCGTAGGGGGGGCCTCGGTAGGGATGAGCAGTTCTTC. This gives the protein CASTRRGGLGRDEQFF.